This is a list of T cell receptor beta chains from one sample in a study of persistence of HIV-infected CD4 T cells. These TCRs' antigens remain unknown. Repertoires were generated with immunoSEQ multiplex PCR, while TCRdb's copy carries only in-frame clones and drops some. This sample has about 45,000 clones, with 88% found just once. The sample in question was CD4+ T cells sorted from PBMCs after roughly 17-hour stimulation, obtained from a patient who received antiretroviral therapy. The receptors come from an adult woman with HIV who was CMV-seropositive. CDR3s include the opening cysteine and the closing phenylalanine or tryptophan. The order of the fields is D gene, J gene, clone size, V gene, CDR3 protein, CDR3 DNA. The D gene is left open where the match is weak. Clone size is shown for a subset of rows, as once, few, many or a class of expanded clone.

- TRBJ1-2 - TRBV4-1 CASSRPTPTGGGEYGYTF TGCGCCAGCAGCCGCCCAACCCCGACAGGTGGGGGCGAGTATGGCTACACCTTC
- TRBJ1-1 - TRBV18 CASSPSAGATEAFF TGTGCCAGCTCACCAAGCGCAGGGGCAACTGAAGCTTTCTTT
TRBD1 TRBJ1-2 once TRBV7-2 CASSEQGAGGYTF TGTGCCAGCAGCGAACAGGGGGCGGGTGGCTACACCTTC
- TRBJ1-2 - TRBV3-1/TRBV3-2 CASSQTLGEASYGYTF TGTGCCAGCAGCCAAACCCTCGGGGAGGCGAGCTATGGCTACACCTTC
TRBD1 TRBJ1-5 - TRBV9 CASSPRGQGGGNQPQHF TGTGCCAGCAGCCCTAGGGGACAGGGGGGGGGCAATCAGCCCCAGCATTTT
TRBD1 TRBJ2-4 - TRBV30 CAWRDRATKNIQYF TGTGCCTGGAGGGACAGGGCGACCAAAAACATTCAGTACTTC
TRBD1 TRBJ1-2 - TRBV5-4 CASSPDRGAYGYTF TGTGCCAGCAGCCCTGACAGGGGGGCCTATGGCTACACCTTC
- TRBJ1-6 - TRBV3-1/TRBV3-2 CASSQDLILSYNSPLHF TGTGCCAGCAGCCAAGATCTAATTCTCTCCTATAATTCACCCCTCCACTTT
- TRBJ1-1 - TRBV15 CATSFATPSTEAFF TGTGCCACCAGCTTCGCGACTCCAAGCACTGAAGCTTTCTTT
- TRBJ1-4 - TRBV2 CASGGTPFQKLFF TGTGCCAGCGGGGGGACTCCGTTTCAAAAACTGTTTTTT
- TRBJ1-2 - TRBV19 CASTPPHRLYGYTF TGTGCCAGTACCCCGCCCCACAGGCTTTATGGCTACACCTTC
- TRBJ2-2 once TRBV5-1 CASSLVWDTGELFF TGCGCCAGCAGCTTGGTTTGGGACACCGGGGAGCTGTTTTTT
- TRBJ1-1 - TRBV19 CASSITGLDTEAFF TGTGCCAGTAGTATAACGGGGCTAGACACTGAAGCTTTCTTT
- TRBJ2-5 - TRBV19 CASSPGSGKETQYF TGTGCCAGTAGCCCCGGGTCGGGGAAAGAGACCCAGTACTTC
TRBD1 TRBJ1-6 once TRBV10-3 CAISEFAGQGSSYNSPLHF TGTGCCATCAGTGAGTTCGCCGGACAGGGGAGCTCCTATAATTCACCCCTCCACTTT
TRBD2 TRBJ2-3 - TRBV30 CAWSGGLAVTTDTQYF TGTGCCTGGAGTGGGGGACTAGCGGTAACCACAGATACGCAGTATTTT
TRBD2 TRBJ2-3 - TRBV29-1 CSVDTSGVADTQYF TGCAGCGTTGATACTAGCGGGGTTGCAGATACGCAGTATTTT
- TRBJ2-5 - TRBV10-2 CASSELGTTRETQYF TGCGCCAGCAGTGAGTTAGGGACAACGAGAGAGACCCAGTACTTC
TRBD1 TRBJ1-4 once TRBV19 CASSMDRGEKLFF TGTGCCAGTAGTATGGACAGGGGTGAAAAACTGTTTTTT
- TRBJ1-2 - TRBV3-1/TRBV3-2 CASSHARGGNYGYTF TGTGCCAGCAGCCACGCTAGGGGGGGTAACTATGGCTACACCTTC
TRBD1 TRBJ1-1 - TRBV2 CASNQQGTMAEAFF TGTGCCAGCAATCAACAGGGGACGATGGCTGAAGCTTTCTTT
- TRBJ1-1 - TRBV6-5 CASSYRGVGGNTEAFF TGTGCCAGCAGTTACCGGGGGGTTGGGGGGAACACTGAAGCTTTCTTT
- TRBJ1-6 once TRBV18 CASSPPASSYNSPLHF TGTGCCAGCTCACCACCGGCGAGCTCCTATAATTCACCCCTCCACTTT
- TRBJ2-7 - TRBV6-1 CASSEMTFASYEQYF TGTGCCAGCAGTGAAATGACTTTTGCCTCCTACGAGCAGTACTTC
- TRBJ1-6 - TRBV10-2 CASSKQGEANSPLHF TGCGCCAGCAGCAAACAGGGAGAGGCTAATTCACCCCTCCACTTT
- TRBJ1-6 - TRBV7-2 CASSLASGIWAPLHF TGTGCCAGCAGCTTAGCATCGGGGATCTGGGCACCCCTCCACTTT
TRBD1 TRBJ1-2 - TRBV12-3/TRBV12-4 CASSPGQGDGYTF TGTGCCAGCAGTCCCGGACAGGGGGATGGCTACACCTTC
- TRBJ1-4 - TRBV6-5 CASGKQEINEKLFF TGTGCCAGCGGTAAACAGGAAATCAATGAAAAACTGTTTTTT
TRBD1 TRBJ1-4 - TRBV19 CASKVQQGSTNEKLFF TGTGCCAGCAAAGTCCAACAGGGGAGCACTAATGAAAAACTGTTTTTT
- TRBJ1-1 - TRBV30 CAWRAGLDTEAFF TGTGCCTGGAGGGCAGGGCTGGACACTGAAGCTTTCTTT
- TRBJ1-3 - TRBV3-1/TRBV3-2 CASSQGIVGNTIYF TGTGCCAGCAGCCAAGGAATCGTTGGAAACACCATATATTTT
TRBD2 TRBJ2-1 - TRBV19 CASRKGLGNLRNEQFF TGTGCCAGTAGAAAGGGACTAGGAAATTTGAGGAATGAGCAGTTCTTC
- TRBJ1-1 few TRBV6-1 CASSDYAGGAFF TGTGCCAGCAGTGATTACGCTGGGGGAGCTTTCTTT
TRBD1 TRBJ2-2 - TRBV3-1/TRBV3-2 CASSQGSGGAGSGELFF TGTGCCAGCAGCCAAGGTTCAGGGGGCGCTGGGTCTGGGGAGCTGTTTTTT
- TRBJ1-5 - TRBV7-2 CASSPDLRAQHF TGTGCCAGCAGCCCGGACCTGAGGGCCCAGCATTTT